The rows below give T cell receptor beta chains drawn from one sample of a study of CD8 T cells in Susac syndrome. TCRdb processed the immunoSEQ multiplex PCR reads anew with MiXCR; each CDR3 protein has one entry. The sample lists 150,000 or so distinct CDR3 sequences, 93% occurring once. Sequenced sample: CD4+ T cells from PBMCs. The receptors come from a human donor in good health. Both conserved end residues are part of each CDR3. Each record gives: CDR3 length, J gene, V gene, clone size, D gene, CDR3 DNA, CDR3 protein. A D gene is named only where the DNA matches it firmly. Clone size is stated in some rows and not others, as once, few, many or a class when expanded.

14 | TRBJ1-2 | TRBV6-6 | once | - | TGTGCCAGCAGAACCCTCCAGCAGACGGGGGGCTACACCTTC | CASRTLQQTGGYTF
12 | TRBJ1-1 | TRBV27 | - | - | TGTGCCAGCAGTCGGGCAGACACTGAAGCTTTCTTT | CASSRADTEAFF
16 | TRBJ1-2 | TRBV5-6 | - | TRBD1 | TGTGCCAGCAGCCAGGTTGAGACAGGGGCCCTCTATGGCTACACCTTC | CASSQVETGALYGYTF
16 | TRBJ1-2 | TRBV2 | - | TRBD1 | TGTGCCAGCAAGGCGGGACAGGGGTTATTAGTGGGAGGCTACACCTTC | CASKAGQGLLVGGYTF
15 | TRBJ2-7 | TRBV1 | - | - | TGCACCAGCAGCTACCGACAGGGGCGATCCTACGAGCAGTACTTC | CTSSYRQGRSYEQYF
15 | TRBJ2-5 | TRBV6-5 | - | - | TGTGCCAGCAGTTACTCTACACACCCTCAAGAGACCCAGTACTTC | CASSYSTHPQETQYF
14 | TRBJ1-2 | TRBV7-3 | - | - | TGTGCCAGCAGCTTGGACCTCATAACCTATGGCTACACCTTC | CASSLDLITYGYTF
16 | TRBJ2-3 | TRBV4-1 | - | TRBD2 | TGCGCCAGCAGCCAAGAATTAGCGGGATTCACAGATACGCAGTATTTT | CASSQELAGFTDTQYF
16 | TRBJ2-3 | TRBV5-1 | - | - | TGCGCCAGCAGCCTGTTGGCGCTCCCCAGCACAGATACGCAGTATTTT | CASSLLALPSTDTQYF
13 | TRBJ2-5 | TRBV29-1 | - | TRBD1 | TGCAGCGTTCCGGGGGACAGGATAGGCGGCCAGTACTTC | CSVPGDRIGGQYF
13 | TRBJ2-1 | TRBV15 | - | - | TGTGCCACCAGCAGAGATAATTCGGGTGAGCAGTTCTTC | CATSRDNSGEQFF
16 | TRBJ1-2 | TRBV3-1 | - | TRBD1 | TGTGCCAGCAGCCAAACTACAGGGGTAATTAACTATGGCTACACCTTC | CASSQTTGVINYGYTF
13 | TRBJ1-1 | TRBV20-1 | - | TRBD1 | TGCAGTGCCCAGGGGGGATTGAACACTGAAGCTTTCTTT | CSAQGGLNTEAFF
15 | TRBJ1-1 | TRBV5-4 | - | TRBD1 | TGTGCCAGCAGCCCCCCGACAGGGTGGTTGACTGAAGCTTTCTTT | CASSPPTGWLTEAFF
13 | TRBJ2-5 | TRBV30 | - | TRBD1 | TGTGCCTGGATACAGGGGACGCAAGAGACCCAGTACTTC | CAWIQGTQETQYF
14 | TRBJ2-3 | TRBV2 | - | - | TGTGCCAGCAGCGGGACTGACGGCACAGATACGCAGTATTTT | CASSGTDGTDTQYF
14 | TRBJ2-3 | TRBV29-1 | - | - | TGCAGCGTTGAAGCTTCGGGCCTTCGAGGTACGCAGTATTTT | CSVEASGLRGTQYF
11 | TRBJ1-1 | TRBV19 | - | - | TGTGCCAGTGAAAGGGAGACTGAAGCTTTCTTT | CASERETEAFF
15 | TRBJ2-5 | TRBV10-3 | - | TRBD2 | TGTGCCATCAGTGAGGGACTAGCGGGGACTGAGACCCAGTACTTC | CAISEGLAGTETQYF
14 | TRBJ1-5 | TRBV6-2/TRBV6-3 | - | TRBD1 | TGTGCCAGCAGTTACTTAGGGGGCGGGCAGCCCCAGCATTTT | CASSYLGGGQPQHF
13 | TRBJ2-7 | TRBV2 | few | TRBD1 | TGTGCCAGCAGACTCGGACAGGACTACGAGCAGTACTTC | CASRLGQDYEQYF
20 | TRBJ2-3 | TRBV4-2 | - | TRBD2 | TGTGCCAGCAGCCAAAAGGAAGGTCTATTAGCGGGGGAGACCACAGATACGCAGTATTTT | CASSQKEGLLAGETTDTQYF
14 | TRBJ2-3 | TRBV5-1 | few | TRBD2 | TGTGCCAGCAGCTTAGGGACTAGCGGAGATACGCAGTATTTT | CASSLGTSGDTQYF
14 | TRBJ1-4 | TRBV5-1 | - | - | TGCGCCAGCAGCCACGGGGAAAGAGGGGAAAAACTGTTTTTT | CASSHGERGEKLFF
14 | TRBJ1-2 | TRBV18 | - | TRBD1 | TGTGCCAGCTCAACACAGGGGGAGGACTATGGCTACACCTTC | CASSTQGEDYGYTF
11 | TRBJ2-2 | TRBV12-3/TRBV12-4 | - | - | TGTGCCAGCAGCCGCCTCGGGGAGCTGTTTTTT | CASSRLGELFF
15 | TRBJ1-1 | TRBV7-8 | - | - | TGTGCCAGCAGCTTAGCAGCGGGCCATAACACTGAAGCTTTCTTT | CASSLAAGHNTEAFF
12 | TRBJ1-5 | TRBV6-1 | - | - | TGTGCCAGCCTGGCGGGCAATCAGCCCCAGCATTTT | CASLAGNQPQHF
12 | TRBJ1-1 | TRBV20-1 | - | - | TGCAGTGCTAGAATCAGGAACACTGAAGCTTTCTTT | CSARIRNTEAFF
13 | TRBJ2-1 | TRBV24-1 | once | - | TGTGCCACCAGTGACCAGTACACGGGTCAGCAGTTCTTC | CATSDQYTGQQFF
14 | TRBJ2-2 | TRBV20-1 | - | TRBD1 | TGCAGTGCTAGGGACAGGGCGGGAACCGGGGAGCTGTTTTTT | CSARDRAGTGELFF
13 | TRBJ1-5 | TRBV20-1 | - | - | TGCAGTGCCCGTGGACTGCTCAATCAGCCCCAGCATTTT | CSARGLLNQPQHF
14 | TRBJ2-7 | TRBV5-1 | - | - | TGCGCCAGCAGCTTGGTGGGGCCCCCCTACGAGCAGTACTTC | CASSLVGPPYEQYF
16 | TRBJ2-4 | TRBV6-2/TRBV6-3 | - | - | TGTGCCAGCAGCCCTTCCCTGTGGGGGGCAAGGAACATTCAGTACTTC | CASSPSLWGARNIQYF
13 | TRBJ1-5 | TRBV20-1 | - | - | TGCAGTGCTTCCCAGGATCTCAATCAGCCCCAGCATTTT | CSASQDLNQPQHF